Listed below are T cell receptor beta chains from one sample, sequenced in a study of somatic mutations in cytotoxic T cells in rheumatoid arthritis. Repertoires were generated with immunoSEQ multiplex PCR, while TCRdb's copy carries only in-frame clones and drops some. The table includes 10,000 to 15,000 clones, about four fifths detected once. Sequences were obtained from CD8+ T cells sorted from blood. The receptors were gathered from an adult with rheumatoid arthritis. The CDR3 runs from the conserved cysteine through the conserved F or W. The D gene is left open where the match is weak. Clone size is given for some rows only: seen once, a few or many times, or a class if the clone is expanded.

clone_size: -; d_call: -; j_call: TRBJ1-5; v_call: TRBV13; cdr3_nt: TGTGCCAGCAGCTTTGGGCAGTATAGCAATCAGCCCCAGCATTTT; cdr3_aa: CASSFGQYSNQPQHF
clone_size: few; d_call: -; j_call: TRBJ2-1; v_call: TRBV19; cdr3_nt: TGTGCCAGTAGTATAGGGGGGAGTGAGCAGTTCTTC; cdr3_aa: CASSIGGSEQFF
clone_size: -; d_call: TRBD2; j_call: TRBJ2-3; v_call: TRBV7-3; cdr3_nt: TGTGCCAGCAGCAAAACTAACCCCGGTCTAGCGGGGCTCTCAGATACGCAGTATTTT; cdr3_aa: CASSKTNPGLAGLSDTQYF
clone_size: -; d_call: -; j_call: TRBJ2-5; v_call: TRBV11-3; cdr3_nt: TGTGCCAGCAGCTCGGACAGCCAAAACCAAGAGACCCAGTACTTC; cdr3_aa: CASSSDSQNQETQYF
clone_size: -; d_call: -; j_call: TRBJ2-2; v_call: TRBV4-2; cdr3_nt: TGTGCCAGCAGCCAAGAGCGGACGGTCCTCGCCGGGGAGCTGTTTTTT; cdr3_aa: CASSQERTVLAGELFF
clone_size: -; d_call: -; j_call: TRBJ2-7; v_call: TRBV5-8; cdr3_nt: TGTGCCAGCAGCCCCGGGACGGCAGTCGTCGAGCAGTACTTC; cdr3_aa: CASSPGTAVVEQYF
clone_size: -; d_call: TRBD2; j_call: TRBJ2-7; v_call: TRBV4-2; cdr3_nt: TGTGCCAGCAGCCAAGGGGAGGGACTCGACGAGCAGTACTTC; cdr3_aa: CASSQGEGLDEQYF
clone_size: -; d_call: TRBD2; j_call: TRBJ2-7; v_call: TRBV6-6; cdr3_nt: TGTGCCAGCAGTGACGGGACTAGCGGGAGCGAGCAGTACTTC; cdr3_aa: CASSDGTSGSEQYF
clone_size: -; d_call: -; j_call: TRBJ2-6; v_call: TRBV9; cdr3_nt: TGTGCCAGCAGCGTAGCCCCGGGCTCTGGGGCCAACGTCCTGACTTTC; cdr3_aa: CASSVAPGSGANVLTF
clone_size: -; d_call: -; j_call: TRBJ2-5; v_call: TRBV27; cdr3_nt: TGTGCCAGCAGTCAATTGGACAGACAAGAGACCCAGTACTTC; cdr3_aa: CASSQLDRQETQYF
clone_size: -; d_call: TRBD1; j_call: TRBJ2-7; v_call: TRBV28; cdr3_nt: TGTGCCAGCAACAAACCGGGACAGGGACCAGAGCAGTACTTC; cdr3_aa: CASNKPGQGPEQYF
clone_size: -; d_call: TRBD2; j_call: TRBJ2-7; v_call: TRBV7-2; cdr3_nt: TGTGCCAGCAGCCCCGGGACTAGCGGATACGAGCAGTACTTC; cdr3_aa: CASSPGTSGYEQYF
clone_size: -; d_call: -; j_call: TRBJ2-1; v_call: TRBV11-2; cdr3_nt: TGTGCCAGCAGCTTAGATCTAAGCAGTCCCTGGGTCGGCAATGAGCAGTTCTTC; cdr3_aa: CASSLDLSSPWVGNEQFF
clone_size: few; d_call: -; j_call: TRBJ1-1; v_call: TRBV2; cdr3_nt: TGTGCCAGCAGAAAAAATACCGGGACCGAAAACACTGAAGCTTTCTTT; cdr3_aa: CASRKNTGTENTEAFF
clone_size: once; d_call: TRBD2; j_call: TRBJ2-3; v_call: TRBV30; cdr3_nt: TGTGCCTGGACCGGACTAGCGGGAGAACGCCGCGGCACAGATACGCAGTATTTT; cdr3_aa: CAWTGLAGERRGTDTQYF
clone_size: -; d_call: -; j_call: TRBJ2-3; v_call: TRBV5-1; cdr3_nt: TGCGCCAGCAGCTGGCCGGCACACCGGGCCACAGATACGCAGTATTTT; cdr3_aa: CASSWPAHRATDTQYF
clone_size: -; d_call: TRBD1; j_call: TRBJ1-2; v_call: TRBV7-9; cdr3_nt: TGTGCCAGCAGCGCCACGACAGGGGATGGCTACACCTTC; cdr3_aa: CASSATTGDGYTF
clone_size: -; d_call: TRBD1; j_call: TRBJ1-1; v_call: TRBV15; cdr3_nt: TGTGCCACCAGCATTGGGGACAGGGTTACTGAAGCTTTCTTT; cdr3_aa: CATSIGDRVTEAFF
clone_size: -; d_call: -; j_call: TRBJ2-7; v_call: TRBV7-9; cdr3_nt: TGTGCCAGCAGCTTAAACCCCGTGGAGCAGTACTTC; cdr3_aa: CASSLNPVEQYF
clone_size: -; d_call: -; j_call: TRBJ2-7; v_call: TRBV2; cdr3_nt: TGTGCCAGCAGTGACGGCGAGAACTACGAGCAGTACTTC; cdr3_aa: CASSDGENYEQYF
clone_size: -; d_call: -; j_call: TRBJ1-1; v_call: TRBV11-2; cdr3_nt: TGTGCCAGCTTCCTCGGCCCCCCGGATACTGAAGCTTTCTTT; cdr3_aa: CASFLGPPDTEAFF
clone_size: -; d_call: TRBD2; j_call: TRBJ2-5; v_call: TRBV5-6; cdr3_nt: TGTGCCAGCAGCTTAATTAGCGGGAGGGGTTGGGAGACCCAGTACTTC; cdr3_aa: CASSLISGRGWETQYF
clone_size: -; d_call: TRBD1; j_call: TRBJ2-1; v_call: TRBV28; cdr3_nt: TGTGCCAGCAGCCCCGACAGGGAGAGTAACAATGAGCAGTTCTTC; cdr3_aa: CASSPDRESNNEQFF
clone_size: -; d_call: -; j_call: TRBJ2-2; v_call: TRBV15; cdr3_nt: TGTGCCACCAGCAGATTCCGACAGGCCGGGGAGCTGTTTTTT; cdr3_aa: CATSRFRQAGELFF
clone_size: -; d_call: -; j_call: TRBJ1-5; v_call: TRBV2; cdr3_nt: TGTGCCACCGGGACCGCCGGTCTCCCCCAGCATTTT; cdr3_aa: CATGTAGLPQHF
clone_size: few; d_call: -; j_call: TRBJ2-7; v_call: TRBV10-2; cdr3_nt: TGCGCCAGCAACCCCGCAGGGGAATTCTACGAGCAGTACTTC; cdr3_aa: CASNPAGEFYEQYF
clone_size: -; d_call: TRBD2; j_call: TRBJ2-6; v_call: TRBV6-5; cdr3_nt: TGTGCCAGCAGTTACTCGGGGGGGTCTGGGGCCAACGTCCTGACTTTC; cdr3_aa: CASSYSGGSGANVLTF
clone_size: -; d_call: -; j_call: TRBJ2-3; v_call: TRBV4-1; cdr3_nt: TGCGCCAGCAGCTGGGGGGTCACAGATACGCAGTATTTT; cdr3_aa: CASSWGVTDTQYF
clone_size: -; d_call: -; j_call: TRBJ1-4; v_call: TRBV7-9; cdr3_nt: TGTGCCAGCAGCTTAGATGAGGATGCGACTAATGAAAAACTGTTTTTT; cdr3_aa: CASSLDEDATNEKLFF
clone_size: -; d_call: -; j_call: TRBJ1-2; v_call: TRBV27; cdr3_nt: TGTGCCAGCACAACCGGTGAGGCTGGGGGCTACACCTTC; cdr3_aa: CASTTGEAGGYTF
clone_size: medium-sized; d_call: -; j_call: TRBJ1-3; v_call: TRBV29-1; cdr3_nt: TGCAGCGTTATAGAGACAGAGTCTGGAAACACCATATATTTT; cdr3_aa: CSVIETESGNTIYF
clone_size: -; d_call: TRBD1; j_call: TRBJ2-5; v_call: TRBV27; cdr3_nt: TGTGCCAGCAGTCCCTGGGACAGACAGCAAGAGACCCAGTACTTC; cdr3_aa: CASSPWDRQQETQYF
clone_size: -; d_call: TRBD1; j_call: TRBJ2-6; v_call: TRBV15; cdr3_nt: TGTGCCACCAGCAGGACAGGGGGCTCTGGGGCCAACGTCCTGACTTTC; cdr3_aa: CATSRTGGSGANVLTF
clone_size: -; d_call: -; j_call: TRBJ2-7; v_call: TRBV28; cdr3_nt: TGTGCCAGCAGGGGATCGACGGACTACGAGCAGTACTTC; cdr3_aa: CASRGSTDYEQYF
clone_size: -; d_call: TRBD2; j_call: TRBJ2-1; v_call: TRBV2; cdr3_nt: TGTGCCAGCCTGGAAAGGACTAGCGGATACAATGAGCAGTTCTTC; cdr3_aa: CASLERTSGYNEQFF
clone_size: -; d_call: -; j_call: TRBJ2-7; v_call: TRBV29-1; cdr3_nt: TGCAGCGGGGTGGGGCAAGGGGACTACGAGCAGTACTTC; cdr3_aa: CSGVGQGDYEQYF
clone_size: once; d_call: TRBD1; j_call: TRBJ1-6; v_call: TRBV4-1; cdr3_nt: TGCGCCAGCAGCCTGGGACAGAGCAATTCACCCCTCCACTTT; cdr3_aa: CASSLGQSNSPLHF
clone_size: -; d_call: -; j_call: TRBJ2-7; v_call: TRBV7-6; cdr3_nt: TGTGCCAGCAGCTTAGACGGGGGGCCCTACGAGCAGTACTTC; cdr3_aa: CASSLDGGPYEQYF
clone_size: -; d_call: -; j_call: TRBJ2-5; v_call: TRBV11-2; cdr3_nt: TGTGCCAGCAGCTCGTCTCCCGTGGGCGGGGAAGAGACCCAGTACTTC; cdr3_aa: CASSSSPVGGEETQYF
clone_size: few; d_call: -; j_call: TRBJ2-1; v_call: TRBV28; cdr3_nt: TGTGCCAGCAGTATAGGGACCAATGAGCAGTTCTTC; cdr3_aa: CASSIGTNEQFF
clone_size: -; d_call: -; j_call: TRBJ1-1; v_call: TRBV10-2; cdr3_nt: TGCGCCAGCAGTGAGTCAGACGGGTCTGAAGCTTTCTTT; cdr3_aa: CASSESDGSEAFF
clone_size: -; d_call: TRBD2; j_call: TRBJ2-7; v_call: TRBV30; cdr3_nt: TGTGCCTGGAAGCGGGAGGAGGGCGAGCAGTACTTC; cdr3_aa: CAWKREEGEQYF
clone_size: -; d_call: -; j_call: TRBJ1-3; v_call: TRBV6-1; cdr3_nt: TGTGCCAGCAGCGGAATGGACGGCTCTGGAAACACCATATATTTT; cdr3_aa: CASSGMDGSGNTIYF
clone_size: -; d_call: -; j_call: TRBJ2-7; v_call: TRBV27; cdr3_nt: TGTGCCAGCAGTATGCTATACGGCTCCTACGAGCAGTACTTC; cdr3_aa: CASSMLYGSYEQYF
clone_size: -; d_call: TRBD2; j_call: TRBJ2-7; v_call: TRBV4-2; cdr3_nt: TGTGCCAGCAGCCAAGAGGTCTCGCTAGCGGGGTCCTACGAGCAGTACTTC; cdr3_aa: CASSQEVSLAGSYEQYF
clone_size: -; d_call: TRBD2; j_call: TRBJ2-7; v_call: TRBV7-8; cdr3_nt: TGTGCCAGCAGCTTAGGCTTAGCGGGAGCCGAGCAGTACTTC; cdr3_aa: CASSLGLAGAEQYF
clone_size: -; d_call: -; j_call: TRBJ2-3; v_call: TRBV27; cdr3_nt: TGTGCCAGCAGTTGGCAGGAAAGCACAGATACGCAGTATTTT; cdr3_aa: CASSWQESTDTQYF
clone_size: -; d_call: -; j_call: TRBJ2-1; v_call: TRBV28; cdr3_nt: TGTGCCAGCAGTTGGGTACGGGGGCCCTACAATGAGCAGTTCTTC; cdr3_aa: CASSWVRGPYNEQFF
clone_size: few; d_call: -; j_call: TRBJ2-1; v_call: TRBV19; cdr3_nt: TGTGCCAGTGGACAGGGATGGACGGGACTAGCCCCCGAGTATGAGCAGTTCTTC; cdr3_aa: CASGQGWTGLAPEYEQFF
clone_size: -; d_call: -; j_call: TRBJ1-2; v_call: TRBV9; cdr3_nt: TGTGCCAGCGGGGGGGAAACTAACTATGGCTACACCTTC; cdr3_aa: CASGGETNYGYTF
clone_size: -; d_call: -; j_call: TRBJ1-5; v_call: TRBV4-1; cdr3_nt: TGCGCCAGCAGCCAAGCTCCAGATCAGCCCCAGCATTTT; cdr3_aa: CASSQAPDQPQHF
clone_size: -; d_call: -; j_call: TRBJ2-1; v_call: TRBV10-3; cdr3_nt: TGTGCCATCAGTAAGGACAGTTACAATGAGCAGTTCTTC; cdr3_aa: CAISKDSYNEQFF
clone_size: medium-sized; d_call: -; j_call: TRBJ1-2; v_call: TRBV7-9; cdr3_nt: TGTGCCAGCAGCTTCGGTGAGGGATCACCCTATGGCTACACCTTC; cdr3_aa: CASSFGEGSPYGYTF
clone_size: -; d_call: TRBD2; j_call: TRBJ2-7; v_call: TRBV15; cdr3_nt: TGTGCCACCAGCACCATAGCGGGGTTCGGGGACGAGCAGTACTTC; cdr3_aa: CATSTIAGFGDEQYF
clone_size: -; d_call: TRBD1; j_call: TRBJ2-1; v_call: TRBV6-1; cdr3_nt: TGTGCCAGCAGTGAAGCCTCGGAGACAGGGGCCTACAATGAGCAGTTCTTC; cdr3_aa: CASSEASETGAYNEQFF
clone_size: -; d_call: TRBD1; j_call: TRBJ2-1; v_call: TRBV11-3; cdr3_nt: TGTGCCAGCAGCCGCCTAGGGACAGGGAAGAAGAATGAGCAGTTCTTC; cdr3_aa: CASSRLGTGKKNEQFF
clone_size: once; d_call: -; j_call: TRBJ1-2; v_call: TRBV28; cdr3_nt: TGTGCCAGCAGCCTTACAGGGACCTATGGCTACACCTTC; cdr3_aa: CASSLTGTYGYTF
clone_size: -; d_call: -; j_call: TRBJ2-1; v_call: TRBV2; cdr3_nt: TGTGCCAGCAGTGAACGGCCTAGAGGGGACAATGAGCAGTTCTTC; cdr3_aa: CASSERPRGDNEQFF
clone_size: -; d_call: TRBD2; j_call: TRBJ2-5; v_call: TRBV6-1; cdr3_nt: TGTGCCAGCAGTGACGGGGGGGGTGAGACCCAGTACTTC; cdr3_aa: CASSDGGGETQYF